Detailed here is one T cell receptor beta chain. The antigen this receptor binds is unknown. Per-base quality was not reported, and no clone a single base away is much larger than it. This entry is derived from a study of Ad26.COV2.S vaccination and SARS-CoV-2 variants (dated by TCRdb to the early 2020s). About the full investigation: Donors in the vaccine arm were drawn from COV1001, a phase I-IIa trial of Ad26.COV2.S in healthy adults that was multicentre, randomized, double-blind and placebo-controlled. A total of around 32 samples were included in the TCR-sequenced set, comprising around 20 Ad26.COV2.S vaccine recipients, 5 placebo recipients and 8 SARS-CoV-2 convalescent individuals. Investigators did not know the trial group allocation while performing experiments and assessing outcomes. Ad26.COV2.S was administered intramuscularly at 5 x 10^10 or 1 x 10^11 viral particles, either as a single shot or as two shots given 56 days apart. TCRbeta repertoire sequencing was used to assess the specificity and breadth of SARS-CoV-2-reactive T cell receptors after Ad26.COV2.S vaccination. Participants in the trial were split at random into five groups of five each, receiving low-dose or high-dose Ad26.COV2.S once or twice, or else placebo on both occasions.

The immunoSEQ Assay was the method used to sequence TCRbeta CDR3 regions. After extraction, genomic DNA underwent amplification by bias-controlled multiplex PCR, followed by high-throughput sequencing. Turning to the authors' computational methods: Collapsing and filtering of sequences were performed to quantify the absolute abundance of each unique TCRbeta CDR3 region. T cell fraction was estimated by normalization of TCRbeta template counts to usable DNA, with usable DNA being measured through amplification of reference genes present in all nucleated cells. Repertoire TCRs were annotated as SARS-CoV-2-specific when V gene, CDR3 amino acid sequence and J gene were exactly matched to a known reactive TCR set. MIRA supplied the reference SARS-CoV-2 TCR set, which was filtered for enrichment in COVID-19-positive ImmuneCODE repertoires so that public or cross-reactive TCRs were removed. Drawing on the MIRA antigens, annotated TCRs were analysed further at the level of specific ORF or position within ORF. Breadth was defined as the number of annotated unique rearrangements divided by the total number of unique productive rearrangements, and depth was defined as the summed frequency of the annotated unique rearrangements. Group comparisons of TCR breadth used two-sided Wilcoxon rank-sum tests. TCRdb stores this immuneACCESS table with in-frame sequences only. Part of the clones is absent; in the studies checked, under half of the shortfall reflects unresolved V genes, and no reason is known for the rest. V and J calls and clone size follow that table, whereas D and trimming were derived from the DNA. The sample table holds hundreds of thousands of clones, of which roughly 90% were seen once. Of the sample, about 10% falls within the top ten clones.

This specimen's treatment or condition label, interpreted: approximately 18 received Ad26.COV2.S at low or high dose, single or two shots; 5 received placebo; per-sample allocation not given. For vaccine and placebo recipients, the sequenced repertoires came from samples collected on day 63 after the first injection. Cohort 1b enrolled about 25 adults aged 18-55 years at a single site in Boston, USA, between 29 July and 7 August 2020. Ad26.COV2.S was a replication-incompetent adenovirus type 26 vector that expressed a prefusion-stabilized SARS-CoV-2 spike protein derived from the original Wuhan strain. Study-level results and caveats: Non-spike TCR breadth was comparable between vaccine and placebo recipients, consistent with the vaccine containing only spike. Substantial breadth of spike-specific CD8+ and CD4+ T cell responses was reported after vaccination. According to the authors, total T cell responses may have been underestimated by the TCR breadth and depth analyses. The study lacked the statistical power to compare responses across vaccine doses or regimens. Compared with placebo recipients, Ad26.COV2.S recipients showed higher spike-specific TCR breadth (P = 0.0014).

The CDR3 holds 13 amino acids from the cysteine to the phenylalanine. Kept here is only the CDR3 DNA, which spans 39 bases and is read in frame from base 1. As encoded in the germline V gene, CDR1 is MDHEN while CDR2 is SYDVKM. Deletion took 4 bases off V and 6 bases off J, with a span of 9 bases between the germline ends. The rearrangement joined TRBV28 to TRBJ2-2, and TRBD2 may be the D gene, going by 6 matching bases. The origin of this receptor is a person between 18 and 60 years old who received the Ad26.COV2.S COVID-19 vaccine or a placebo. The sample was peripheral blood, taken in a trial of Ad26.COV2.S vaccine versus placebo. The CDR3 reads as follows: CASSSSAAGELFF. The bases are TGTGCCAGCAGTTCTAGCGCGGCCGGGGAGCTGTTTTTT.